Below, 26 T cell receptor beta chains from the same sample are listed, as sequenced in a study of OX40 agonist ivuxolimab in advanced cancers. Sequencing was performed with immunoSEQ multiplex PCR; in TCRdb, only in-frame clones are kept and a portion is missing. Of 60,000 or so clones in the sample, around 93% were seen once. Sequencing used CD4+ or CD8+ T cells sorted from blood, obtained in a trial of the OX40 agonist ivuxolimab. The source of these receptors is an adult with an advanced solid tumor such as melanoma, head and neck, liver or kidney cancer.

CDR3 amino acids: CSVEGLENTEAFF. CDR3 in DNA: TGCAGCGTTGAGGGACTAGAGAACACTGAAGCTTTCTTT. The genes are TRBV29-1 and TRBJ1-1; tentatively, D is TRBD1 (5 bases). Deletions cut 3 bases from V and 1 base from J, with 9 bases between. CDR1 and CDR2 (germline): SQVTM, ANQGSEA. The CDR3 consists of 13 residues.

The chain links TRBV19 to TRBJ2-1, with 8 bases identical to TRBD2. V shed 10 bases and J 4 bases; nucleotides not matched to a gene: 12. The germline gives CDR1 LNHDA, CDR2 SQIVND (reference sequence). This CDR3 has 15 residues. DNA for the CDR3: TGTGCCACCACCCTGGGGAGCGGGGGTTACAATGAGCAGTTCTTC. It translates to CATTLGSGGYNEQFF.

The CDR3 here is CASSTRGRWDEQFF. The CDR3 coding sequence is TGTGCCAGCAGTACCAGGGGGAGGTGGGATGAGCAGTTCTTC. The chain uses TRBV27 and TRBJ2-1; possibly TRBD1 for D (7 bases). Germline CDR1 MNHEY, CDR2 SMNVEV (reference sequence). CDR3 size: 14 residues. V gave up 5 bases and J gave up 8 bases, with 16 bases separating them.

The J gene is TRBJ2-3, the V gene TRBV6-1; the match to TRBD1 covers 7 bases. The germline V gene has CDR1 MNHNS and CDR2 SASEGT. J lost 0 bases, V lost 1 base, and 4 bases had no gene match. This CDR3 region has 16 residues. In DNA, the CDR3 is TGTGCCAGCAGTGAAGTGGGACAGACAAGCACAGATACGCAGTATTTT. Its translation: CASSEVGQTSTDTQYF.

The chain employs TRBV6-5 and TRBJ2-1, with TRBD2 identical over 8 bases. In germline, CDR1 is MNHEY, CDR2 SVGAGI. Germline trimming cut 3 bases from V and 2 bases from J; bases unmatched to any gene: 6. The CDR3 extends over 16 amino acids. This CDR3 reads CASSYTSGRPYNEQFF. The CDR3 bases are TGTGCCAGCAGTTATACCAGCGGGAGACCCTACAATGAGCAGTTCTTC.

This chain uses TRBV28 with TRBJ2-7, with D perhaps TRBD1 (6 bases). Trimming took 5 bases from V and 2 from J, leaving 16 bases between them. Germline V gene sequence: CDR1 MDHEN, CDR2 SYDVKM. This CDR3 has 15 amino acids. CDR3 sequence: CASSVGAYRAYEQYF. The CDR3 DNA is TGTGCCAGCAGTGTAGGGGCCTACAGGGCCTACGAGCAGTACTTC.

This sequence joins TRBV7-9 and TRBJ1-4; no clear D gene. Germline V gene data show CDR1 as SEHNR and CDR2 as FQNEAQ (reference sequence). V was shortened by 3 bases and J by 1 base, with 3 bases between the two germline ends. This CDR3 spans 13 amino acids. CDR3 sequence reads: CASSFETNEKLFF. The CDR3 DNA sequence: TGTGCCAGCAGCTTTGAAACTAATGAAAAACTGTTTTTT.

The V gene is TRBV29-1, the J gene TRBJ2-7; D is possibly TRBD2 (6 bases). Germline CDR1 reads SQVTM; CDR2 reads ANQGSEA. Trimming pared 0 bases from V and 3 bases from J, leaving 15 bases between. The CDR3 sequence is 15 residues long. CDR3 protein: CSVEDLTTGGYEQYF. The CDR3, as DNA: TGCAGCGTTGAAGATTTAACTACCGGGGGCTACGAGCAGTACTTC.

The chain couples TRBV10-3 to TRBJ2-2, with 7 bases that match TRBD2. The V gene's germline CDR1 is ENHRY and CDR2 SYGVKD. This CDR3 region has 13 residues. Trimming at V came to 7 bases and at J to 8 bases, leaving 7 bases not matched to a gene. The CDR3 DNA follows: TGTGCCATCAACGGCGGGAGTTCGGGGGAGCTGTTTTTT. Encoded protein: CAINGGSSGELFF.

This chain uses TRBV5-1 with TRBJ2-1, with 9 bases lining up with TRBD1. The CDR3 totals 17 residues. V was pared by 3 bases and J by 5 bases, with 12 bases of the junction left unmatched. Germline V lookup: CDR1 SGHRS, CDR2 YFSETQ. CDR3 sequence: CASSWLSGTGLDNEQFF. CDR3 DNA: TGCGCCAGCAGCTGGCTATCCGGGACAGGGTTGGACAATGAGCAGTTCTTC.

This clone appeared a single time. This chain joins TRBV5-1 and TRBJ2-5; D is unclear. The CDR3 is 16 residues long. The germline V and J ends were trimmed by 4 bases and 2 bases, with 18 bases remaining between them. The germline CDR1 and CDR2 sequences are SGHRS and YFSETQ. The CDR3 DNA reads as TGCGCCAGCAGCCCCGCAGCGACGAGAGGTCAAGAGACCCAGTACTTC. Amino acids: CASSPAATRGQETQYF. Combining the CDR3 with reference TRBV5-1 and TRBJ2-5 gives the whole variable domain KAGVTQTPRYLIKTRGQQVTLSCSPISGHRSVSWYQQTPGQGLQFLFEYFSETQRNKGNFPGRFSGRQFSNSRSEMNVSTLELGDSALYLCASSPAATRGQETQYFGPGTRLLVL.

This clone was observed a few times. V and J are TRBV5-1 and TRBJ2-1, with D perhaps TRBD2 (6 bases). The V end lost 3 bases, the J end lost 10 bases, and 11 bases lay between the germline ends. The CDR3 totals 12 residues. Germline CDR1 is SGHRS and CDR2 is YFSETQ. CDR3 protein: CASSSGTGEQFF. DNA of the CDR3: TGCGCCAGCAGCTCAGGGACTGGGGAGCAGTTCTTC.

V gene TRBV28 combines with J gene TRBJ2-7; 8 bases fit TRBD1. The V gene's germline CDR1 is MDHEN and CDR2 SYDVKM. The V segment lost 6 bases and the J segment 3 bases; nucleotides outside the gene matches: 10. There are 15 residues in the CDR3. For the CDR3, the DNA is TGTGCCAGCAGCCGAAAATGGACAGGGCTCTACGAGCAGTACTTC. Residues: CASSRKWTGLYEQYF.

The chain uses TRBV30 and TRBJ2-7; the match to TRBD2 covers 10 bases. V lost 6 bases to trimming and J lost 3 bases; unmatched junction nucleotides: 5. Germline CDR1 and CDR2: GTSNPN and SVGIG (reference sequence). The CDR3 runs to 13 residues. The CDR3 here is CACRRTSGYEQYF. DNA for the CDR3: TGTGCCTGTAGACGGACTAGCGGCTACGAGCAGTACTTC. The full variable domain, rest sourced from reference TRBV30 and TRBJ2-7, is SQTIHQWPATLVQPVGSPLSLECTVEGTSNPNLYWYRQAAGRGLQLLFYSVGIGQISSEVPQNLSASRPQDRQFILSSKKLLLSDSGFYLCACRRTSGYEQYFGPGTRLTVT.

This chain joins TRBV4-1 and TRBJ2-5, with unresolved D. CDR3 size: 15 residues. Per germline, CDR1 MGHRA and CDR2 YSYEKL. Trimming took 4 bases from V and 1 from J, leaving 13 bases between them. CDR3 loop: CASSLRPGVQETQYF. The CDR3 DNA sequence: TGCGCCAGCAGCCTAAGGCCCGGCGTCCAAGAGACCCAGTACTTC.

This clone has more than one count but fewer than ten. In the same sample, other DNA sequences code for this CDR3. The chain has TRBV27 and TRBJ2-7; D might be TRBD2 (6 bases). V gave up 7 bases and J gave up 1 base, with 11 bases separating them. In germline, CDR1 is MNHEY, CDR2 SMNVEV (reference sequence). The CDR3 runs to 13 residues. CDR3 region: CASMGGASYEQYF. The CDR3 region has the DNA TGTGCCAGCATGGGGGGAGCTTCCTACGAGCAGTACTTC.

The rearrangement uses TRBV4-3 and TRBJ2-7, with TRBD2 identical over 10 bases. The CDR3 has 18 residues. The V gene's germline CDR1 is LGHNA and CDR2 YSLEER. The V gene end was trimmed by 0 bases and the J gene end by 2 bases; junction bases not matched to a gene: 10. The CDR3 DNA sequence: TGCGCCAGCAGCCAAGACTCCTCCGGGACTAGCGTGGCCTACGAGCAGTACTTC. This encodes CASSQDSSGTSVAYEQYF.

The chain uses TRBV7-9 and TRBJ2-5; a weak D match, TRBD1 (6 bases). Germline V gives CDR1 SEHNR, CDR2 FQNEAQ (reference sequence). Trimming removed 1 base at V and 1 base at J, with 7 bases between. The CDR3 is 14 amino acids. The CDR3 nucleotides are TGTGCCAGCAGCTTAGTGGGGGCCCAAGAGACCCAGTACTTC. Translating it yields CASSLVGAQETQYF.

The V call is TRBV18, the J call TRBJ2-7, with 15 bases fitting TRBD2. This CDR3 comprises 17 residues. After removal of 3 bases from V and 4 bases from J, the junction contained 7 bases not matched to a gene. CDR1 is KGHSH, CDR2 LQKENI, per germline. This chain's CDR3 is CASSPGTSGRRWYEQYF. CDR3 nucleotides: TGTGCCAGCTCACCTGGGACTAGCGGGAGGAGATGGTACGAGCAGTACTTC.

This rearrangement joins TRBV7-3 to TRBJ2-7, with D perhaps matching TRBD1 or TRBD2 (7 bases each). V lost 0 bases and J lost 9, with 15 bases in between. The CDR3 consists of 14 residues. Looked up from germline, CDR1 is SGHTA and CDR2 is FQGTGA. The CDR3 sequence: CASSLTGGTDTQYF. The CDR3 nucleotides read TGTGCCAGCAGCTTAACGGGGGGGACAGATACGCAGTACTTC.

The J gene is TRBJ2-1, the V gene TRBV11-3; tentative D call: TRBD2 (5 bases). CDR1 is SGHNT, CDR2 YENEEA, per germline. V lost 2 bases to trimming and J lost 9 bases, with 11 bases between them. The CDR3 runs to 13 residues. The CDR3 region has the DNA TGTGCCAGCAGCTTAAGGAGGTGGGCTGAGCAGTTCTTC. It yields the protein CASSLRRWAEQFF.

The rearrangement joins TRBV29-1 to TRBJ2-1, with 9 bases matching TRBD2. V lost 5 bases to trimming and J lost 4 bases; unmatched junction nucleotides: 9. Germline CDR1 and CDR2: SQVTM and ANQGSEA. The CDR3 is made up of 15 amino acids. The CDR3 loop reads CSVLGVAGGYNEQFF. For the CDR3, the DNA is TGCAGCGTTCTAGGAGTGGCGGGAGGGTACAATGAGCAGTTCTTC.

The chain employs TRBV6-5 and TRBJ2-1; TRBD1 matches at 8 bases. This CDR3 is 14 amino acids long. The germline CDR1 and CDR2 sequences are MNHEY and SVGAGI. J gave up 7 bases and V 3 bases, and 5 bases lay outside the gene matches. This CDR3 reads CASSYQGAGNEQFF. In DNA, the CDR3 is TGTGCCAGCAGTTATCAGGGGGCTGGAAATGAGCAGTTCTTC.

J is TRBJ2-3 and V is TRBV6-5; 10 nucleotides match TRBD2. With V trimmed by 4 bases and J by 5 bases, 6 bases remained unmatched. The CDR3 covers 15 residues. Germline assignment: CDR1 MNHEY and CDR2 SVGAGI. CDR3 nucleotides: TGTGCCAGCAGTTTCTTAGCGGGAGGAGAAGATACGCAGTATTTT. Protein product: CASSFLAGGEDTQYF.

This rearrangement joins TRBV30 to TRBJ2-1; 8 bases fit TRBD2. The germline V gene encodes CDR1 GTSNPN and CDR2 SVGIG (reference sequence). The CDR3 runs to 15 residues. The ends lost 1 base at V and 9 bases at J; junction bases unmatched: 11. CDR3 residues: CAWSARSGGLREQFF. DNA for the CDR3: TGTGCCTGGAGTGCTCGGAGCGGGGGACTCCGTGAGCAGTTCTTC.

The chain carries TRBV27 and TRBJ2-1, with TRBD1 as a possible D gene (6 bases). The V end was cut by 3 bases, the J end by 9 bases, with 9 bases between. Germline V gives CDR1 MNHEY, CDR2 SMNVEV (reference sequence). The CDR3 loop spans 12 amino acids. The CDR3 bases are TGTGCCAGCAGTTTTGCAGGGGCTGAGCAGTTCTTC. Protein sequence: CASSFAGAEQFF.